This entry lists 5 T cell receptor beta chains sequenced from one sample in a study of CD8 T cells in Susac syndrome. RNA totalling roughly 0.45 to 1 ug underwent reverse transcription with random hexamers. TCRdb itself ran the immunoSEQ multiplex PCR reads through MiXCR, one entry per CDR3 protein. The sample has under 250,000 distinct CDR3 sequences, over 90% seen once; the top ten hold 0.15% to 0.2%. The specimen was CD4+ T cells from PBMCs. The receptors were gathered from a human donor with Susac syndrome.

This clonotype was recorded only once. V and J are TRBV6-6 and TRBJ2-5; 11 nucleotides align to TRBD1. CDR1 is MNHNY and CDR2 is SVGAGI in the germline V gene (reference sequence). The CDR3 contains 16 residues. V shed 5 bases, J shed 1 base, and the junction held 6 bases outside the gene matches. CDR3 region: CASSLAGTGGQETQYF. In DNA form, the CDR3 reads TGTGCCAGCAGTCTAGCGGGGACAGGGGGCCAAGAGACCCAGTACTTC.

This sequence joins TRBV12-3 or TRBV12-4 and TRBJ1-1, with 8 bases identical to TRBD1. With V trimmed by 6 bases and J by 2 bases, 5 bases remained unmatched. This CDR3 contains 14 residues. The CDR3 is CASSRQGPNTEAFF. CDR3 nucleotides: TGTGCCAGCAGCAGACAGGGGCCCAACACTGAAGCTTTCTTT.

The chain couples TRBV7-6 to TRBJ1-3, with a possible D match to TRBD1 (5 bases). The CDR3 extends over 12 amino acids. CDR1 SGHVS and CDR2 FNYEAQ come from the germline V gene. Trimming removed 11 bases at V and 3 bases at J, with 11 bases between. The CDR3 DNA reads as TGTGCCTCCTCGGGGGTTGGAAACACCATATATTTT. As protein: CASSGVGNTIYF.

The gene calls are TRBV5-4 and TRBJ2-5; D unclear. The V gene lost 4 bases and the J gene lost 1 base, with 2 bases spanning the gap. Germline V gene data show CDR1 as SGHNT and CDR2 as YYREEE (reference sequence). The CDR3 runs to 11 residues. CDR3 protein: CASSIQETQYF. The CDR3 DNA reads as TGTGCCAGCAGCATCCAAGAGACCCAGTACTTC.

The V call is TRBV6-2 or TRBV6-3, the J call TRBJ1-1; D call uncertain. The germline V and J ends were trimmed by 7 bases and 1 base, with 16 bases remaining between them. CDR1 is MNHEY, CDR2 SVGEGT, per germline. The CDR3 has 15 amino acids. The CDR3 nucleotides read TGTGCCAGCATCCCCGCTTCGAGGAGGAACACTGAAGCTTTCTTT. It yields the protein CASIPASRRNTEAFF.